This T cell receptor beta chain appears in the sequencing data of a study of blood T cell repertoires in COVID-19 (dated by TCRdb to the early 2020s). Notes on the research overall: Samples covering the acute and convalescent phases of COVID-19 were provided by collaborators in the United States, Italy and Spain. Where HLA class I and class II types were available, the types were taken from metadata supplied by the sample provider, not from assay-based typing. A de-identified subject ID, COVID-19 status, age in years and sex were almost always included in the sample metadata. Samples were obtained from the ongoing ImmuneRACE study (first 160 participants) and from some 1,300 subjects provided by 6 global collaborators. The repertoires were made available in a free public database intended to serve as a resource for research on the immune response to SARS-CoV-2. Deeply sampled blood TCRbeta repertoires from subjects exposed to, actively infected with, or recovered from COVID-19 were included in the dataset. The material from the prospective study consisted of cDNA or gDNA derived from T cells, B-cell-depleted T cells, or PBMCs. What the study reported, not specific to this receptor: Clinical and demographic metadata were provided uncurated, with the amount varying by source and participant.

V is pared back by 5 bases and J by 7 bases, with 9 bases lying between the germline termini. From cysteine to phenylalanine, the CDR3 is 13 amino acids long. The CDR3 DNA has 39 bases and is translated from base 1. CDR1 and CDR2 (SGHVS, FQNEAQ) derive from the germline V gene. TCRbeta CDR3 regions were amplified from genomic DNA using the immunoSEQ Assay, a bias-controlled multiplex PCR. The study's processing was this. Nucleated cell counts per sample were estimated from amplification of reference gene primers within the assay. To quantify the absolute abundance of each unique TCRbeta CDR3 rearrangement, sequence reads were collapsed and filtered. Productive Simpson clonality was computed per sample as the square root of Simpson's diversity index over productive rearrangements. TCRdb took over this immuneACCESS table, retaining in-frame rearrangements with V and J assigned. Such tables are incomplete; in checked studies, under half of the missing clones stem from an unresolved V gene, and the remainder is unexplained. The V and J calls and clone size are taken from that table; D and trimming were inferred from the DNA. This sample has about half a million clones in its table, and approximately 90% of those were observed once. The ten largest clones add up to around 7.9% of the sample.

Enrolling through a virtual design, the prospective study's participants ranged in age from roughly 18 to 100 years and lived across 24 United States geographic areas. To assign participants to cohorts, the prospective study relied on clinical history that participants themselves reported in a screening survey and a study questionnaire. Recovered participants in ImmuneRACE Cohort 3 were defined as having two consecutive negative NP/OP PCR tests, clearance from a healthcare professional, or resolution of symptoms. In the prospective study, mobile phlebotomists collected whole blood, serum and a nasopharyngeal or oropharyngeal swab from each participant. Prospective study participants could optionally give additional blood draws and questionnaires over an approximately 2-month period. Blood samples from the prospective study were shipped frozen or at room temperature prior to DNA extraction. For this clone: No cognate antigen has been identified for it. No base-level quality is on record; no much larger clone is a single base apart.

This TCR was recovered from a woman aged 55 to 70 who had recovered from COVID-19. Source material: PBMCs or T cells enriched from blood (not recorded which). The chain couples TRBV7-8 to TRBJ1-6, with the D gene call left open. The CDR3 loop reads CASSESLNSPLHF. At the DNA level, the sequence is TGTGCCAGCAGCGAGAGTCTGAATTCACCCCTCCACTTT. Reference TRBV7-8 and TRBJ1-6 proteins supply the regions before and after the CDR3; the full variable domain is: GAGVSQSPRYKVAKRGQDVALRCDPISGHVSLFWYQQALGQGPEFLTYFQNEAQLDKSGLPSDRFFAERPEGSVSTLKIQRTQQEDSAVYLCASSESLNSPLHFGNGTRLTVT.